This TCR beta chain was found in a study of long-term antiretroviral therapy in people with HIV. At the level of the study: The 2015 immediate-ART recommendation came about a decade after the earliest samples. Study findings and constraints: Blood specimens, gathered between about 2003 and 2018, were possibly obtained under older ART regimens. Repertoire dominance by clones expanded before ART was seen at all time points.

Survey-level immunoSEQ v3.0 assays were run. The protocol was immunoSEQ multiplex PCR, while the TCRdb copy is restricted to in-frame clones and leaves out a portion. This table holds thousands of clones, under 85% found once. Regarding this clone: Its antigen is not known.

Treated in the United States were all of the participants with HIV. The V gene lost 6 bases and the J gene lost 1 base, with 6 bases spanning the gap. The germline gives CDR1 SEHNR, CDR2 FQNEAQ (reference sequence). The CDR3 contains 12 residues. This chain connects TRBV7-9 to TRBJ1-1; possibly TRBD1 for D (5 bases). Here the sequenced sample was unsorted PBMCs, taken 0.5 years before starting antiretroviral therapy. The source of this sequence is a man between 35 and 55 years old with HIV. The CDR3 coding sequence is TGTGCCAGCAGGGGGCCGAACACTGAAGCTTTCTTT. It encodes CASRGPNTEAFF. The whole variable domain, filled in from reference TRBV7-9 and TRBJ1-1, reads DTGVSQNPRHKITKRGQNVTFRCDPISEHNRLYWYRQTLGQGPEFLTYFQNEAQLEKSRLLSDRFSAERPKGSFSTLEIQRTEQGDSAMYLCASRGPNTEAFFGQGTRLTVV.